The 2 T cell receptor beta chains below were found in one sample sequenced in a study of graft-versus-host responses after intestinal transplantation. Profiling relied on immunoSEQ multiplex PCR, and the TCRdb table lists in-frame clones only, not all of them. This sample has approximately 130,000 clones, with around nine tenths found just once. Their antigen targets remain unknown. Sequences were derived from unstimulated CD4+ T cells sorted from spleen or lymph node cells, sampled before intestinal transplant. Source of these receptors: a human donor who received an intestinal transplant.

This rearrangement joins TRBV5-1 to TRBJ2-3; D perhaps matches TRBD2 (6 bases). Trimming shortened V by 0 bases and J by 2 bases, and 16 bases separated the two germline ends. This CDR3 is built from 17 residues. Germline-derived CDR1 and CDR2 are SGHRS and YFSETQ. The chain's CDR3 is CASSLGSSAGPTDTQYF. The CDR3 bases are TGCGCCAGCAGCTTGGGATCTTCTGCGGGGCCCACAGATACGCAGTATTTT.

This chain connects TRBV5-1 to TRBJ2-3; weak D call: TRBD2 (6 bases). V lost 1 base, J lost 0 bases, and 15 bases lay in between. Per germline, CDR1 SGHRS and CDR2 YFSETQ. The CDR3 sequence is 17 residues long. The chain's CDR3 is CASSLSVGGASTDTQYF. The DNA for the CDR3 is TGCGCCAGCAGCTTGTCGGTCGGAGGGGCGAGCACAGATACGCAGTATTTT.